This T cell receptor beta chain originates from a study of blood T cell repertoires in COVID-19. The overall study: Whether acute or convalescent, the COVID-19 samples came from the United States, Italy and Spain. From T cells, B-cell-depleted T cells, or PBMCs came the material, which was cDNA or gDNA.

This CDR3 comprises 12 residues. Germline values: CDR1 MNHNY, CDR2 SVGAGI (reference sequence). V lost 9 bases and J 3 bases, leaving 11 bases between the germline ends. Authors' data handling: Amplifying reference gene primers gave estimates of nucleated cell counts. Assay used: immunoSEQ multiplex PCR; TCRdb lists only in-frame clones, some missing. V, J and clone size are those of that table, while D and trimming were read from the DNA. The profile covers 200,000 to 250,000 clones, with more than 65% appearing a single time and 1.4% taken by the ten largest. This chain connects TRBV6-6 to TRBJ1-2; no definite D call. Source material: peripheral blood. The source is a woman between 40 and 55 years old who had recovered from COVID-19. In DNA form, the CDR3 reads TGTGCCAGTACCCCCGGAGACTATGGCTACACCTTC. Translation gives CASTPGDYGYTF.